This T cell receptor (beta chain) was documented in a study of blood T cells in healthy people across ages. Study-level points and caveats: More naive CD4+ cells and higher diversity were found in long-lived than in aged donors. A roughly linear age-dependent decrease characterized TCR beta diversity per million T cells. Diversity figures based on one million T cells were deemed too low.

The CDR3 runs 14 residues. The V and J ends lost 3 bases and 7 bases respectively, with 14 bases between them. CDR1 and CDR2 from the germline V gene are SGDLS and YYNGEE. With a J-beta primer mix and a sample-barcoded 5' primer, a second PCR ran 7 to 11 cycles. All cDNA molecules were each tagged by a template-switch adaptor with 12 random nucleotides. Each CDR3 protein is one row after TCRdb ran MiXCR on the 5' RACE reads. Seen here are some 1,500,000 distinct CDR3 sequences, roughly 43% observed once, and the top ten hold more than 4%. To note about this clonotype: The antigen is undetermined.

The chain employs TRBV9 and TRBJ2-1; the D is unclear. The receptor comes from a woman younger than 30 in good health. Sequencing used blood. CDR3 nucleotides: TGTGCCAGCAGCGCGGTCCCGAACCTTAATGAGCAGTTCTTC. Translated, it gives CASSAVPNLNEQFF. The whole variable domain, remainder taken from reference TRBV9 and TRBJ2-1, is DSGVTQTPKHLITATGQRVTLRCSPRSGDLSVYWYQQSLDQGLQFLIQYYNGEERAKGNILERFSAQQFPDLHSELNLSSLELGDSALYFCASSAVPNLNEQFFGPGTRLTVL.